One and the same sample provided the 11 T cell receptor beta chains below, sequenced in a study of regulatory T cells in long-lasting Graves disease. Described time point: newly diagnosed GD, antithyroid drugs for less than 3 months. Preparation of the TCR library used RNA extracted from PBMCs. HTBI primers from iRepertoire and Arm-PCR of CDR3 regions yielded the TCR beta libraries. Via MiXCR, TCRdb re-called the multiplex PCR reads, giving one row per CDR3 protein. The data contain hundreds of thousands of distinct CDR3 sequences, around 15% of them seen just once; the ten biggest clones take up approximately 18%. These data were also filed under a second study, of T cells in Graves' hyperthyroidism and ophthalmopathy.

This sample comprised peripheral blood mononuclear cells (PBMCs), obtained at new diagnosis, from a patient treated with antithyroid drugs. Receptors originate from a woman aged 30 to 39 with Graves disease.

The CDR3 DNA reads as TGCGCCAGCAGCTTGGTAGGAGTGGCTAATGAAAAACTGTTTTTT. It translates to CASSLVGVANEKLFF. The V gene is TRBV5-1, the J gene TRBJ1-4; the D is unclear. CDR1 is SGHRS and CDR2 is YFSETQ in the germline V gene. The CDR3 extends over 15 amino acids. V was trimmed by 0 bases and J by 3 bases, leaving 9 bases between them.

In its sample, this clonotype was seen a few times. The gene calls are TRBV20-1 and TRBJ2-1, with 8 bases matching TRBD1. Germline trimming cut 0 bases from V and 12 bases from J; bases unmatched to any gene: 16. The length of the CDR3 is 16 residues. Germline V gene sequence: CDR1 DFQATT, CDR2 SNEGSKA (reference sequence). The CDR3 bases are TGCAGTGCTAGAGATCACAAGACAGGGGCTGGGTATGGGCAGTTCTTC. Translating it yields CSARDHKTGAGYGQFF.

Concerning this clonotype: A read error may be the cause here, since a much bigger clone is one base away. This chain connects TRBV6-5 to TRBJ1-1; D remains unclear. Germline lookup yields CDR1 MNHEY and CDR2 SVGAGI. The CDR3 loop spans 12 amino acids. The germline V and J ends were trimmed by 2 bases and 4 bases, with 5 bases remaining between them. CDR3: CASSYAGTEAFF. As DNA, the CDR3 is TGTGCCAGCAGTTACGCGGGCACTGAAGCTTTCTTT.

This clonotype occurred many times. The chain links TRBV2 to TRBJ2-7; 8 bases are a match to TRBD2. The germline V gene encodes CDR1 SNHLY and CDR2 FYNNEI. The CDR3 consists of 16 residues. The trim removed 7 bases at V and 4 bases at J, leaving 15 bases unmatched. The CDR3 reads CASNWRREAIKYEQYF. The CDR3, as DNA: TGTGCCAGCAATTGGAGGCGGGAGGCTATTAAGTACGAGCAGTACTTC.

This clonotype turned up a few times. The V and J genes are TRBV2 and TRBJ2-2; 7 bases agree with TRBD2. Germline-derived CDR1 and CDR2 are SNHLY and FYNNEI. The CDR3 has 14 amino acids. After removal of 7 bases from V and 0 bases from J, the junction contained 2 bases not matched to a gene. The CDR3: CASIGRTNTGELFF. Written as DNA, the CDR3 is TGTGCCAGCATCGGGAGGACGAACACCGGGGAGCTGTTTTTT.

Ten or more counts support this clonotype. This chain connects TRBV15 to TRBJ2-3, with 8 bases fitting TRBD1. The CDR3 length is 14 residues. Germline V gene data show CDR1 as LNHNV and CDR2 as YYDKDF (reference sequence). V lost 4 bases and J lost 6; bases outside the gene matches: 6. Here the CDR3 DNA reads TGTGCCACCAGCACAAGCAGGGGGCTGGATACGCAGTATTTT. Protein sequence: CATSTSRGLDTQYF.

The rearrangement joins TRBV3-1 to TRBJ1-3, with TRBD1 identical over 9 bases. The CDR3 runs to 15 residues. The ends lost 4 bases at V and 3 bases at J; junction bases unmatched: 4. Germline loops: CDR1 LGHDT, CDR2 YNNKEL (reference sequence). Here the CDR3 DNA reads TGTGCCAGCAGCCTAGGACAGGGGTTTGGAAACACCATATATTTT. This encodes CASSLGQGFGNTIYF.

This clonotype was detected ten times or more. The rearrangement uses TRBV6-2 or TRBV6-3 and TRBJ2-2; 9 bases agree with TRBD2. The ends lost 5 bases at V and 0 bases at J; junction bases unmatched: 10. CDR1 and CDR2 from the germline V gene are MNHEY and SVGEGT. This CDR3 has 18 amino acids. CDR3 sequence: CASSGGRLAGTNTGELFF. The CDR3 region has the DNA TGTGCCAGCAGTGGCGGTAGGCTAGCGGGGACGAACACCGGGGAGCTGTTTTTT.

This clonotype was seen only a few times. V gene TRBV20-1 combines with J gene TRBJ2-7, with D hard to call. Germline CDR1 is DFQATT and CDR2 is SNEGSKA (reference sequence). V was pared by 3 bases and J by 0 bases, with 15 bases between. The CDR3 has 15 residues. The CDR3 DNA is TGCAGTGCTAGTTCCGCCAGTTCGAGCTCCTACGAGCAGTACTTC. Translating it yields CSASSASSSSYEQYF.

This rearrangement joins TRBV7-3 to TRBJ2-1; 10 bases are shared with TRBD1. This CDR3 has 15 residues. V shed 5 bases, J shed 9 bases, and the junction held 10 bases outside the gene matches. CDR1 and CDR2 from the germline V gene are SGHTA and FQGTGA. The chain's CDR3 is CASSLDRGRFGEQFF. CDR3 coding DNA: TGTGCCAGCAGCCTCGACAGGGGGCGTTTTGGTGAGCAGTTCTTC.

The chain couples TRBV19 to TRBJ2-1; 9 bases map to TRBD2. The V gene's germline CDR1 is LNHDA and CDR2 SQIVND (reference sequence). This CDR3 has 17 residues. J gave up 1 base and V 7 bases, and 11 bases lay outside the gene matches. CDR3 bases: TGTGCCAGTAACCACCAGAGCGGGAGGCATTCCTACAATGAGCAGTTCTTC. Protein sequence: CASNHQSGRHSYNEQFF.